One and the same sample provided the 26 T cell receptor beta chains below, sequenced in a study of cytomegalovirus exposure and HLA in healthy donors. Sequencing used immunoSEQ multiplex PCR; TCRdb keeps in-frame clones, though not all of them. The table records hundreds of thousands of clones, around 87% of them present only once. Sequencing used PBMCs. These receptors all stem from a man aged 18 to 35 in good health and CMV-seronegative.

CDR3 sequence reads: CASSWATGVNTEAFF. The CDR3 DNA sequence: TGTGCCAGCAGCTGGGCGACAGGGGTTAACACTGAAGCTTTCTTT. The V gene is TRBV5-4, the J gene TRBJ1-1, with 8 bases matching TRBD1. Germline V gene sequence: CDR1 SGHNT, CDR2 YYREEE (reference sequence). The CDR3 spans 15 residues. Trimming removed 3 bases from V and 2 bases from J; junction bases left unmatched: 6.

V and J are TRBV15 and TRBJ1-5; D remains unclear. V was cut by 0 bases and J by 4 bases, with 7 bases left in between. This CDR3 has 14 amino acids. Germline V gene data show CDR1 as LNHNV and CDR2 as YYDKDF (reference sequence). CDR3 sequence reads: CATSRDPLNQPQHF. The CDR3 nucleotides read TGTGCCACCAGCAGAGACCCCCTAAATCAGCCCCAGCATTTT.

This clone was detected only once. The CDR3 sequence: CASSLEGAYNEQFF. CDR3 nucleotides: TGTGCCAGCAGCTTAGAAGGGGCCTACAATGAGCAGTTCTTC. The chain recombines TRBV7-9 with TRBJ2-1; TRBD1 might be the D (5 bases). V was shortened by 1 base and J by 2 bases, with 6 bases between the two germline ends. There are 14 residues in the CDR3. The germline V gene encodes CDR1 SEHNR and CDR2 FQNEAQ (reference sequence).

This clone was detected only once. The CDR3 reads CSVRDRHSYEQYF. Written as DNA, the CDR3 is TGCAGCGTCCGGGACAGGCACAGTTACGAGCAGTACTTC. J is TRBJ2-7 and V is TRBV29-1; 8 bases align to TRBD1. The germline V gene has CDR1 SQVTM and CDR2 ANQGSEA. With 6 bases clipped from V and 4 bases from J, the junction kept 8 bases outside the gene matches. The CDR3 is made up of 13 amino acids.

The V call is TRBV28, the J call TRBJ1-6, with 7 nucleotides matching TRBD1. Per the germline V gene, CDR1 is MDHEN and CDR2 is SYDVKM. Unmatched junction bases numbered 4, after V lost 10 bases and J lost 1 base. The length of the CDR3 is 14 residues. The CDR3 sequence: CAINRGSYNSPLHF. CDR3 sequence (DNA): TGTGCCATCAACAGGGGTTCCTATAATTCACCCCTCCACTTT.

The CDR3 nucleotides are TGCAGCGTCCCCACCGGTTATGGCTACACCTTC. Its translation is CSVPTGYGYTF. V is TRBV29-1 and J is TRBJ1-2, with no clear D. The germline V gene has CDR1 SQVTM and CDR2 ANQGSEA. The CDR3 extends over 11 amino acids. The V end lost 6 bases, the J end lost 5 bases, and 10 bases lay between the germline ends.

CDR3 amino acids: CASSPPLREQFF. CDR3 nucleotides: TGTGCCAGCTCACCACCTTTGCGAGAGCAGTTCTTC. V and J are TRBV18 and TRBJ2-1, with D unclear. V was clipped by 0 bases and J by 10 bases, with 7 bases between them. Germline loops: CDR1 KGHSH, CDR2 LQKENI. This CDR3 has 12 amino acids.

The rearrangement joins TRBV5-1 to TRBJ1-1; 7 bases fit TRBD1. Germline CDR1 SGHRS, CDR2 YFSETQ. J was trimmed by 0 bases and V by 6 bases; bases with no gene match: 2. The length of the CDR3 is 13 residues. The CDR3 sequence: CASKQGLNTEAFF. In DNA, the CDR3 is TGCGCCAGCAAACAGGGGTTGAACACTGAAGCTTTCTTT.

The rearrangement links TRBV5-6 to TRBJ1-1; D unresolved. The V and J ends lost 2 bases and 0 bases respectively, with 8 bases between them. Germline V gene lookup returns CDR1 SGHDT and CDR2 YYEEEE. This CDR3 is built from 14 residues. The CDR3: CASSFGRMNTEAFF. For the CDR3, the DNA is TGTGCCAGCAGCTTTGGGAGAATGAACACTGAAGCTTTCTTT.

The gene calls are TRBV1 and TRBJ1-2. TRBV1 is a pseudogene segment. This CDR3 is 14 amino acids long. The CDR3, as DNA: TGCACCAGCAGCCTAAGGGGCGTCGGGGGGGGCTACACCTTC. Translated: CTSSLRGVGGGYTF.

This chain joins TRBV6-1 and TRBJ1-6; 7 bases agree with TRBD1. The CDR3 has 15 residues. The V gene's germline CDR1 is MNHNS and CDR2 SASEGT. V was clipped by 7 bases and J by 3 bases; unmatched bases: 6. The CDR3 loop is CASTSGTVYNSPLHF. Here the CDR3 DNA reads TGTGCCAGCACGTCCGGGACAGTCTATAATTCACCCCTCCACTTT.

The CDR3 DNA reads as TGCGCCAGCAGCTACTACAGGGGTAGCTCCTACGAGCAGTACTTC. It codes for CASSYYRGSSYEQYF. The chain combines TRBV4-1 with TRBJ2-7; TRBD1 matches 7 bases. CDR3 length: 15 amino acids. Germline CDR1 and CDR2: MGHRA and YSYEKL. Unmatched junction bases numbered 7, after V lost 5 bases and J lost 0 bases.

V and J are TRBV12-5 and TRBJ2-2, with D tentatively TRBD2 (7 bases). The V end was cut by 7 bases, the J end by 6 bases, with 18 bases between. Germline V gives CDR1 LGHNT, CDR2 FRNRAP. The length of the CDR3 is 15 residues. The CDR3 reads CASAPYGGGAGELFF. The CDR3 nucleotides read TGTGCTAGTGCCCCGTACGGAGGGGGGGCCGGGGAGCTGTTTTTT.

This clone has a single count. The chain carries TRBV7-2 and TRBJ2-1; D may be TRBD2 (6 bases). Looked up from germline, CDR1 is SGHTA and CDR2 is FQGNSA. The germline V and J ends were trimmed by 4 bases and 9 bases, with 16 bases remaining between them. This CDR3 spans 14 amino acids. CDR3: CASSSGLPSSEQFF. The CDR3 region has the DNA TGTGCCAGCAGCTCGGGACTTCCCTCCAGTGAGCAGTTCTTC. Complete variable domain (other parts from reference TRBV7-2 and TRBJ2-1): GAGVSQSPSNKVTEKGKDVELRCDPISGHTALYWYRQSLGQGLEFLIYFQGNSAPDKSGLPSDRFSAERTGGSVSTLTIQRTQQEDSAVYLCASSSGLPSSEQFFGPGTRLTVL.

This chain uses TRBV6-1 with TRBJ1-5; D uncertain. Germline V gene sequence: CDR1 MNHNS, CDR2 SASEGT. This CDR3 spans 13 amino acids. Deletions cut 11 bases from V and 4 bases from J, with 15 bases between. The CDR3 here is CAGGEGRNQPQHF. Written as DNA, the CDR3 is TGTGCCGGTGGGGAAGGGAGGAATCAGCCCCAGCATTTT.

J is TRBJ2-7 and V is TRBV7-8, with TRBD1 matching over 7 bases. With 1 base clipped from V and 5 bases from J, the junction kept 11 bases outside the gene matches. This CDR3 has 16 amino acids. CDR1 SGHVS and CDR2 FQNEAQ come from the germline V gene. In DNA form, the CDR3 reads TGTGCCAGCAGCTTAGGGTACCGGGACAGAGGCCACGAGCAGTACTTC. Protein product: CASSLGYRDRGHEQYF.

This chain joins TRBV28 and TRBJ2-7; TRBD2 matches 11 bases. The CDR3 loop spans 18 amino acids. CDR1 is MDHEN and CDR2 is SYDVKM in the germline V gene. Losses at the gene ends were 1 base for V and 0 bases for J; bases not matched to a gene: 8. The CDR3 is CASSLSASGRYISYEQYF. The CDR3 DNA follows: TGTGCCAGCAGTTTATCGGCTAGCGGGAGGTATATCTCCTACGAGCAGTACTTC. Full variable domain (remainder filled in from reference TRBV28 and TRBJ2-7): DVKVTQSSRYLVKRTGEKVFLECVQDMDHENMFWYRQDPGLGLRLIYFSYDVKMKEKGDIPEGYSVSREKKERFSLILESASTNQTSMYLCASSLSASGRYISYEQYFGPGTRLTVT.

The rearrangement links TRBV19 to TRBJ2-1; D not certain. Trimming stripped 4 bases from V and 5 bases from J, with 9 bases between. Looked up from germline, CDR1 is LNHDA and CDR2 is SQIVND (reference sequence). This CDR3 has 13 amino acids. The DNA for the CDR3 is TGTGCCAGTAGTAGAAGAAGAGACAATGAGCAGTTCTTC. It encodes CASSRRRDNEQFF.

This sequence joins TRBV4-3 and TRBJ1-6; D unresolved. Between the trimmed V and J ends, which lost 3 bases and 9 bases, there was a span of 12 bases. Germline CDR1 reads LGHNA; CDR2 reads YSLEER. The CDR3 contains 14 residues. The CDR3 DNA sequence: TGCGCCAGCAGCCAGGGCCAAAGGTCTTCACCCCTCCACTTT. Translating gives CASSQGQRSSPLHF.

The chain employs TRBV29-1 and TRBJ2-5, with TRBD2 identical over 7 bases. The CDR3 consists of 13 residues. The V segment lost 7 bases and the J segment 2 bases; nucleotides outside the gene matches: 7. Germline V lookup: CDR1 SQVTM, CDR2 ANQGSEA. CDR3 in amino acids: CSASGETQETQYF. In nucleotides, the CDR3 is TGCAGCGCAAGCGGGGAGACTCAAGAGACCCAGTACTTC.

The genes are TRBV18 and TRBJ1-2; 9 bases are a match to TRBD1. Germline V gene lookup returns CDR1 KGHSH and CDR2 LQKENI. The CDR3 has 16 amino acids. V shed 2 bases, J shed 4 bases, and the junction held 8 bases outside the gene matches. The CDR3 DNA reads TGTGCCAGCTCACCAGTTTTGGGACAGGGATCCTATGGCTACACCTTC. Its translation is CASSPVLGQGSYGYTF.

The chain joins TRBV5-5 to TRBJ1-5; 7 positions match TRBD1. Per the germline V gene, CDR1 is SGHKS and CDR2 is YYEKEE (reference sequence). The CDR3 covers 15 residues. J was trimmed by 7 bases and V by 4 bases; bases with no gene match: 11. The CDR3 DNA is TGTGCCAGCAGCCCTGACAGGGCTGGTGGACAGCCCCAGCATTTT. It specifies CASSPDRAGGQPQHF.

J is TRBJ1-1 and V is TRBV13; 11 bases fit TRBD1. Trimming took 2 bases from V and 4 from J; bases not matched to a gene: 3. The length of the CDR3 is 15 residues. Per the germline V gene, CDR1 is PRHDT and CDR2 is FYEKMQ (reference sequence). In DNA form, the CDR3 reads TGTGCCAGCAGCTTATGGGACAGGGGGTTCACTGAAGCTTTCTTT. Its protein product is CASSLWDRGFTEAFF.

V gene TRBV5-1 combines with J gene TRBJ2-1; 8 bases align to TRBD2. CDR1 and CDR2 (germline): SGHRS, YFSETQ. The CDR3 length is 17 residues. V was clipped by 6 bases and J by 7 bases; unmatched bases: 18. In DNA, the CDR3 is TGCGCCAGCAACCCCGTACCGGGACTAGGGACCCGTAATGAGCAGTTCTTC. This codes for CASNPVPGLGTRNEQFF.

The chain uses TRBV5-1 and TRBJ2-3; D is undetermined. The V gene lost 4 bases and the J gene lost 2 bases, with 8 bases spanning the gap. CDR1 is SGHRS and CDR2 is YFSETQ in the germline V gene. CDR3 size: 13 residues. The CDR3 DNA follows: TGCGCCAGCAGCCCGGGTTCCACAGATACGCAGTATTTT. This translates into CASSPGSTDTQYF. Together with reference TRBV5-1 and TRBJ2-3, the CDR3 gives the full variable domain: KAGVTQTPRYLIKTRGQQVTLSCSPISGHRSVSWYQQTPGQGLQFLFEYFSETQRNKGNFPGRFSGRQFSNSRSEMNVSTLELGDSALYLCASSPGSTDTQYFGPGTRLTVL.

The chain combines TRBV28 with TRBJ2-7; TRBD2 agrees at 9 bases. From germline, CDR1 is MDHEN and CDR2 SYDVKM. The CDR3 consists of 14 residues. V was pared by 5 bases and J by 11 bases, with 13 bases of the junction left unmatched. The CDR3 DNA sequence: TGTGCCAGCAGTGGGCCCGGGACTAGCAATGTGAAGTACTTC. Amino acids: CASSGPGTSNVKYF.